This entry describes one T cell receptor (beta chain). This sample was included in a study of shared clonotypes between healthy human individuals. Libraries were prepared by immunoSEQ multiplex PCR; TCRdb keeps only in-frame clonotypes and omits some of them. The table has millions of clones, around nine tenths seen once; the top ten hold 0.11% to 0.15%. Trimming cost V 6 bases and J 2 bases, with 11 bases left between them. The CDR3 runs to 12 residues. CDR1 and CDR2 (germline): SQVTM, ANQGSEA. The TCR sequence derives from a man between 18 and 29 years old in good health. The chain carries TRBV29-1 and TRBJ2-7; D possibly corresponds to TRBD1 (6 bases). Sample: naive CD4+ T cells sorted from blood. Subset noted: CD45RA+ positively selected. The CDR3 nucleotides are TGCAGCGTAGAGTCAGGGGCCTACGAGCAGTACTTC. This encodes CSVESGAYEQYF.